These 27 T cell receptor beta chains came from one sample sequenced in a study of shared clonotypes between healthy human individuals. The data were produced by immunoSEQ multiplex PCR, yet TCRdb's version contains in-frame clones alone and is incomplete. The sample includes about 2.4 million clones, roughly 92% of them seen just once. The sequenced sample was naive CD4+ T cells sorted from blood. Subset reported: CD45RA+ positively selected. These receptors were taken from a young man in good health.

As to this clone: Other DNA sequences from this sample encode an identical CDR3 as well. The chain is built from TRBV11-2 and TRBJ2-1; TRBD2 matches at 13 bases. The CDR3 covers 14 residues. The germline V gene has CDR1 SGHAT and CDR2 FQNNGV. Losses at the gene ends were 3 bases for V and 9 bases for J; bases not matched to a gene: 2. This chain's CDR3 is CASSLGLAGREQFF. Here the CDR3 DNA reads TGTGCCAGCAGCTTGGGACTAGCGGGACGTGAGCAGTTCTTC.

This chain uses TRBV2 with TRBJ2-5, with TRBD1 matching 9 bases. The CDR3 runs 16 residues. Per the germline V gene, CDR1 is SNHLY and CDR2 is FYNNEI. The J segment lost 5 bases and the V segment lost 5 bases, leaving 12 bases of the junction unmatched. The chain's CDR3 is CASSKRRRGQGETQYF. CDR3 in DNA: TGTGCCAGCAGTAAAAGGCGGAGAGGACAGGGGGAGACCCAGTACTTC.

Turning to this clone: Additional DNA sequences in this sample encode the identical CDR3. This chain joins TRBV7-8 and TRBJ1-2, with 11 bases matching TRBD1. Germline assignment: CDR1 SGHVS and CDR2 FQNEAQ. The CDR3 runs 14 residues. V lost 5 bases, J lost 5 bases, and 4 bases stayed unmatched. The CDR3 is CASSPGTGGYGYTF. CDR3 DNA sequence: TGTGCCAGCAGCCCAGGGACAGGGGGGTATGGCTACACCTTC.

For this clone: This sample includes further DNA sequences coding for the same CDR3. CDR3 nucleotide sequence: TGCGCCAGCAGCTTGGGCCTAGCGGGAGAGACCCAGTACTTC. Its translation: CASSLGLAGETQYF. The chain employs TRBV5-1 and TRBJ2-5; TRBD2 aligns across 8 bases. CDR3 length: 14 residues. Germline assignment: CDR1 SGHRS and CDR2 YFSETQ. V trimming: 0 bases; J trimming: 4 bases; junction bases outside the gene matches: 2.

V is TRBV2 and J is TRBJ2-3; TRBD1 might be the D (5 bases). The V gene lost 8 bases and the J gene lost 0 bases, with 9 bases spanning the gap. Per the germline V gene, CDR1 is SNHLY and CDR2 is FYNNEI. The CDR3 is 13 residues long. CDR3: CASGAESTDTQYF. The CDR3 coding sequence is TGTGCCAGCGGGGCAGAGAGCACAGATACGCAGTATTTT.

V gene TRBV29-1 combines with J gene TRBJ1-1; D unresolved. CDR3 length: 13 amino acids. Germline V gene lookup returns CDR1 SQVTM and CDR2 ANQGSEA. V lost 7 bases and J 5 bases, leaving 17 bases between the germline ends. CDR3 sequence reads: CSAMTAVGTEAFF. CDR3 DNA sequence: TGCAGCGCTATGACGGCGGTGGGAACTGAAGCTTTCTTT.

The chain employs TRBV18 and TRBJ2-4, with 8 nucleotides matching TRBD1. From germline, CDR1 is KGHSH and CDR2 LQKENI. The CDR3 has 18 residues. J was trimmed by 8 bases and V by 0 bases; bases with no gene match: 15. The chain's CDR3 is CASSPPPRTGQGKDIQYF. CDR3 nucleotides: TGTGCCAGCTCACCACCGCCTCGGACAGGGCAAGGGAAGGACATTCAGTACTTC.

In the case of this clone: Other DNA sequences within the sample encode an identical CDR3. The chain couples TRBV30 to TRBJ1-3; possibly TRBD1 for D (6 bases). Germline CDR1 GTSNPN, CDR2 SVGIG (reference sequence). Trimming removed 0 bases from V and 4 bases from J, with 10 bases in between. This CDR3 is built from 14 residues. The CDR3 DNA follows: TGTGCCTGGAGTGTAGGGGGGCGAGGAAACACCATATATTTT. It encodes CAWSVGGRGNTIYF.

CDR3 loop: CASSWGGGAGELFF. CDR3 nucleotide sequence: TGTGCCAGCAGCTGGGGAGGGGGCGCCGGGGAGCTGTTTTTT. The chain joins TRBV5-4 to TRBJ2-2; perhaps D is TRBD1 or TRBD2 (7 bases each). V was trimmed by 3 bases and J by 6 bases, leaving 12 bases between them. Germline V gene data show CDR1 as SGHNT and CDR2 as YYREEE (reference sequence). The CDR3 spans 14 residues.

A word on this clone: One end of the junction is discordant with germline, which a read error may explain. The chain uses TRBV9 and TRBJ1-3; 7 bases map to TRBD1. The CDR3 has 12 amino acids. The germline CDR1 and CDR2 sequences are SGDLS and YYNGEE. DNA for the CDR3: TGTGCCAGCAGCGGCCAGGGGGGCCTTACCATTTTT. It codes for CASSGQGGLTIF.

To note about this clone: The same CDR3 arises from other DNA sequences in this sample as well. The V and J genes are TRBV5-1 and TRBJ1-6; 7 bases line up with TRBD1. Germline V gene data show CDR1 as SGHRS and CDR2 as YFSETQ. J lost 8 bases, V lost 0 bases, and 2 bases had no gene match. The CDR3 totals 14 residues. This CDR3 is CASSLDRGHSPLHF. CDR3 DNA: TGCGCCAGCAGCTTGGACAGGGGCCATTCACCCCTCCACTTT.

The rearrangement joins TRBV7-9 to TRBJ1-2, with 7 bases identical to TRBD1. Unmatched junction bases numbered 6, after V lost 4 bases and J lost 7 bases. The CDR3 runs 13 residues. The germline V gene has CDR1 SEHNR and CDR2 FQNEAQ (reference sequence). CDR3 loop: CASSSGTEGGYTF. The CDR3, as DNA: TGTGCCAGCAGCTCCGGGACAGAGGGTGGCTACACCTTC. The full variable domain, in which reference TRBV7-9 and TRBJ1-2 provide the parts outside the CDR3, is DTGVSQNPRHKITKRGQNVTFRCDPISEHNRLYWYRQTLGQGPEFLTYFQNEAQLEKSRLLSDRFSAERPKGSFSTLEIQRTEQGDSAMYLCASSSGTEGGYTFGSGTRLTVV.

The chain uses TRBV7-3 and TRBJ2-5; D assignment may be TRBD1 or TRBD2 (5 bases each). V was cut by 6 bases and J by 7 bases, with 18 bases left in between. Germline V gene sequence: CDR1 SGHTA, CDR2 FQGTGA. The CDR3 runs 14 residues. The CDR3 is CASSLGPGTGTQYF. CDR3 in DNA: TGTGCCAGCAGTCTGGGGCCGGGGACGGGGACCCAGTACTTC. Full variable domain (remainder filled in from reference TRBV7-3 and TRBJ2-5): GAGVSQTPSNKVTEKGKYVELRCDPISGHTALYWYRQSLGQGPEFLIYFQGTGAADDSGLPNDRFFAVRPEGSVSTLKIQRTERGDSAVYLCASSLGPGTGTQYFGPGTRLLVL.

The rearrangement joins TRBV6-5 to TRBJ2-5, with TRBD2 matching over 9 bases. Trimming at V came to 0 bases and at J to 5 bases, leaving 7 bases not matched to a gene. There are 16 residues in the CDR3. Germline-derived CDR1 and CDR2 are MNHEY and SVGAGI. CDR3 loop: CASSYSTAGGTETQYF. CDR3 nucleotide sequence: TGTGCCAGCAGTTACTCGACTGCGGGAGGGACCGAGACCCAGTACTTC.

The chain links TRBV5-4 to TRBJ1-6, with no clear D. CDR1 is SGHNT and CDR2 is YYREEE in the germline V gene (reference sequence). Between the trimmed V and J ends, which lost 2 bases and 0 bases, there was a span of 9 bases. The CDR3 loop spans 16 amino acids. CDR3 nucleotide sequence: TGTGCCAGCAGCTTCCTGGGAAGCTCCTATAATTCACCCCTCCACTTT. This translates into CASSFLGSSYNSPLHF.

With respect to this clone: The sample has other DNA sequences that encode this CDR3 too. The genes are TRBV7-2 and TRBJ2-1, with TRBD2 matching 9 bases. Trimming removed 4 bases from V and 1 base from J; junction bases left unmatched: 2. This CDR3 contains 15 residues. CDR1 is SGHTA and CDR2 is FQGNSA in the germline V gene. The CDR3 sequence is CASSSSGGSYNEQFF. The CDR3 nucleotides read TGTGCCAGCAGCTCCAGCGGGGGGTCCTACAATGAGCAGTTCTTC.

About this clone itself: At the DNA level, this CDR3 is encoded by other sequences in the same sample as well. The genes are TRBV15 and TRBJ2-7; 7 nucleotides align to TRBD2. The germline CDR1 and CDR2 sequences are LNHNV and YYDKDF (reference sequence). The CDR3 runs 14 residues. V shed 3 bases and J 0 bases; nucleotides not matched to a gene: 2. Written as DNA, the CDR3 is TGTGCCACCAGCAGGGGGGGGAGCTCCTACGAGCAGTACTTC. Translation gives CATSRGGSSYEQYF. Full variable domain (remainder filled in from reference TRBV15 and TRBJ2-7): DAMVIQNPRYQVTQFGKPVTLSCSQTLNHNVMYWYQQKSSQAPKLLFHYYDKDFNNEADTPDNFQSRRPNTSFCFLDIRSPGLGDTAMYLCATSRGGSSYEQYFGPGTRLTVT.

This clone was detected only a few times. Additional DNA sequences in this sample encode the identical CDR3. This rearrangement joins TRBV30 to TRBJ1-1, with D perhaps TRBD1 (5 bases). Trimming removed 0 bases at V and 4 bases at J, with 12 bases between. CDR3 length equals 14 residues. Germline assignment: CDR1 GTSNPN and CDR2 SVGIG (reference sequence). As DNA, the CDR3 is TGTGCCTGGAGTGTAGGAGGGGCGGGCACTGAAGCTTTCTTT. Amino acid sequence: CAWSVGGAGTEAFF. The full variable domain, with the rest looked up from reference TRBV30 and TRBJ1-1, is SQTIHQWPATLVQPVGSPLSLECTVEGTSNPNLYWYRQAAGRGLQLLFYSVGIGQISSEVPQNLSASRPQDRQFILSSKKLLLSDSGFYLCAWSVGGAGTEAFFGQGTRLTVV.

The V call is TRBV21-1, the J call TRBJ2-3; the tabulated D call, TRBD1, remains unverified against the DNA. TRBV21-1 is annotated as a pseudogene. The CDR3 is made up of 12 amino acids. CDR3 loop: CASNRDLGTQYF. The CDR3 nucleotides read TGTGCCAGCAACAGGGATTTGGGTACGCAGTATTTT.

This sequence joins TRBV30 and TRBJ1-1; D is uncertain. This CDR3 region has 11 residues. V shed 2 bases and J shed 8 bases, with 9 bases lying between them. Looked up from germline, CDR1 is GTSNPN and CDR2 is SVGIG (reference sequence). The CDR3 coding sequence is TGTGCCTGGAGTCCCTTGGGGGAAGCTTTCTTT. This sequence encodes CAWSPLGEAFF.

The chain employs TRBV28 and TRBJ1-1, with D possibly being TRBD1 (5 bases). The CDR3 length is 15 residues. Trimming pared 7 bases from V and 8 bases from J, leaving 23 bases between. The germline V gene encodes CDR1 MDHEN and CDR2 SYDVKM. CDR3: CASNEGRGTSSEAFF. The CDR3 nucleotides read TGTGCCAGCAACGAAGGAAGGGGAACTAGTTCAGAAGCTTTCTTT.

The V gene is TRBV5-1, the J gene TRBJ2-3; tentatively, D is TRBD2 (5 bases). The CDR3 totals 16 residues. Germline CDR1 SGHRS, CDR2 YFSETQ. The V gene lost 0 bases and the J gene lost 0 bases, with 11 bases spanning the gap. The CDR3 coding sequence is TGCGCCAGCAGCTTGGGAGGGATTTCTAGCACAGATACGCAGTATTTT. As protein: CASSLGGISSTDTQYF.

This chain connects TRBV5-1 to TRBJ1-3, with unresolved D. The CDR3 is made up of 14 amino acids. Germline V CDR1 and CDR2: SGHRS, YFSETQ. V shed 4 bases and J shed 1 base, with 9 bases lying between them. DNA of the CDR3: TGCGCCAGCAGCACTGGAGGATCTGGAAACACCATATATTTT. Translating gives CASSTGGSGNTIYF.

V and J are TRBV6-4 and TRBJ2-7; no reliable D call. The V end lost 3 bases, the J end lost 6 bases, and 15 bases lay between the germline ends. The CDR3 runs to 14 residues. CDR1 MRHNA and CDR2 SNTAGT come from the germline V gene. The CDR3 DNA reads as TGTGCCAGCAGTGAGGAGTATCAAATGGGCGAGCAGTACTTC. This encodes CASSEEYQMGEQYF.

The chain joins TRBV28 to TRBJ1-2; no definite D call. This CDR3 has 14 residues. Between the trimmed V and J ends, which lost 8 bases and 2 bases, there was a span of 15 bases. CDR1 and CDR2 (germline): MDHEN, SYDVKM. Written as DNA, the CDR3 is TGTGCCAGCTCCATACCCCCACCGAACTATGGCTACACCTTC. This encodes CASSIPPPNYGYTF.

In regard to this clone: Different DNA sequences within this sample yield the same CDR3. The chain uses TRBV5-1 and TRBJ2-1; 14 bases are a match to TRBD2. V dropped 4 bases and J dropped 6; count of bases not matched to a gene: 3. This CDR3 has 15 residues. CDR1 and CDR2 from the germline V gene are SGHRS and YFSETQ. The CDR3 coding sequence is TGCGCCAGCAGCCCAGGGACTAGCGGGGGCAATGAGCAGTTCTTC. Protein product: CASSPGTSGGNEQFF.

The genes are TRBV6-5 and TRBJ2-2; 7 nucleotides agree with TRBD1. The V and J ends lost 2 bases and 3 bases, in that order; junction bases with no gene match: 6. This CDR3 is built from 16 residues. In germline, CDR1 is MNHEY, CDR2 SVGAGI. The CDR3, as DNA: TGTGCCAGCAGTTACGGGCAGGGGGAATACACCGGGGAGCTGTTTTTT. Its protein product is CASSYGQGEYTGELFF.